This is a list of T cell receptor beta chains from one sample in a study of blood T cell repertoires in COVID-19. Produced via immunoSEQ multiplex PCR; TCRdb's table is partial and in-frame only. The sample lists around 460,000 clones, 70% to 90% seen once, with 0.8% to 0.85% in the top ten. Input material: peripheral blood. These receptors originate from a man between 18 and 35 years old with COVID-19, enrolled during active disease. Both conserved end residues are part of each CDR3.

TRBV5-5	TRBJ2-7	CASSFGGGRSYEQYF
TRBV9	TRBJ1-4	CASSVGGGAGEKLFF
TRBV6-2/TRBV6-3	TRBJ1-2	CASSLGQGANGYTF
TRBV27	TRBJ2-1	CASSLGQANNEQFF
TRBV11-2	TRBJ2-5	CASSLDITTRETQYF
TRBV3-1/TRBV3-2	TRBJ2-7	CASSPALTRTIYEQYF
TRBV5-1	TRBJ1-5	CASSLGEGGQPQHF
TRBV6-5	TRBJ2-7	CASSRGQTYEQYF
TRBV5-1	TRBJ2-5	CASSSSGRYQETQYF
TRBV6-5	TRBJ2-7	CASSYSVTSGQQYF
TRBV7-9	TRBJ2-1	CASSRAGSYNEQFF
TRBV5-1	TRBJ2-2	CASSSPRGTGDTGELFF
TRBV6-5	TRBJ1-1	CASRLTRNTEAFF
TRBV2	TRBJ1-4	CASSEGGTNEKLFF
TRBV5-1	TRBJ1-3	CASSLEGQSGNTIYF
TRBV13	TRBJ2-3	CASSGNRGWDTQYF
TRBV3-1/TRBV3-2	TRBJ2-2	CASSQHTGRWNTGELFF
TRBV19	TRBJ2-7	CASISRQGVMYF
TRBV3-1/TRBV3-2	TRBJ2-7	CASSQSGKSSYEQYF
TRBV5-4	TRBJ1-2	CASSLAGGVGYTF
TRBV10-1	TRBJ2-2	CASSDPGENTGELFF
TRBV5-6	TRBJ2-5	CASSFEDYQETQYF
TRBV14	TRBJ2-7	CASSRDTAVGQYF
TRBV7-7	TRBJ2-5	CASSLFGSVGEETQYF
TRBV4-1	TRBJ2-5	CASSQGGETQYF
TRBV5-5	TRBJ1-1	CASSPWTDRGAFF
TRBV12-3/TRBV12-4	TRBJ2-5	CASSFTQGGTQYF
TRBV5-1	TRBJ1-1	CASSLGGTGAVNTEAFF
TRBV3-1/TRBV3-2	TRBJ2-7	CASSQWQAGSYEQYF
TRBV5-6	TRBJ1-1	CASSLAGSWGTEAFF
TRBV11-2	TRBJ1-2	CASSVGQGNYGYTF
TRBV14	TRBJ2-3	CASSQTSSTDTQYF
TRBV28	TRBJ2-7	CASSTPGTSAYEQYF
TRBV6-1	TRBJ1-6	CASSEGFWEPNSPLHF
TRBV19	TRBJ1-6	CASTGQGAYNSPLHF
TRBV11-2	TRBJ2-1	CASSLEMGAFNEQFF
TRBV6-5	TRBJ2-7	CASSSHRGVYEQYF
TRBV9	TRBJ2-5	CASSRAGVRETQYF
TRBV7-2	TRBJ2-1	CASSVGQKHNEQFF
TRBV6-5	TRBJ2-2	CASQYANTGELFF
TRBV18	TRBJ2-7	CASSPDRSSYEQYF
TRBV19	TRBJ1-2	CASSIVQQNYGYTF
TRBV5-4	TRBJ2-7	CASSYGGGADEQYF
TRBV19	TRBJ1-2	CASSARQGYGYTF
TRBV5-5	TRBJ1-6	CASSSQLQGVVSPLHF
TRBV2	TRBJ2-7	CASSVRGAYEQYF
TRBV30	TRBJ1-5	CAWSLRPGGQPQHF